The clone carrying this T cell receptor (beta chain) was detected many times. This sample was included in a study of blood T cells in healthy people across ages. Primed by a sample-barcoded 5' primer and a J-beta primer mix, a second PCR proceeded for about 6 to 11 cycles. Each CDR3 protein gets one entry after TCRdb re-called the 5' RACE reads with MiXCR. The profile shows some 890,000 distinct CDR3 sequences, almost 30% of them singletons. The ends lost 4 bases at V and 4 bases at J; junction bases unmatched: 7. Germline V gene lookup returns CDR1 ENHRY and CDR2 SYGVKD. The CDR3 length is 16 residues. These data were likewise used in another study, on T cells of mothers and their children. This second study says: Each child gave a few million TCR beta CDR3 reads (each mother, over 8 million).

The origin of this receptor is a woman in her forties in good health. Source material: blood. The rearrangement joins TRBV10-3 to TRBJ2-2; 9 bases agree with TRBD1. The chain's CDR3 is CAISGWDRVSTGELFF. CDR3 DNA sequence: TGTGCCATCAGTGGGTGGGACAGGGTGAGCACCGGGGAGCTGTTTTTT.